What follows are 16 T cell receptor beta chains derived from one specimen sequenced in a study of early T cells in non-severe SARS-CoV-2 infection. TCRdb passed the 5' RACE reads through MiXCR, listing each CDR3 protein once. The top ten hold about 4.6% of the sample, which has over 90,000 distinct CDR3 sequences, less than 15% seen once. The input for sequencing was whole blood, taken at baseline. These receptors were taken from an adult who was a healthcare worker with PCR-confirmed SARS-CoV-2 infection or an uninfected control (not recorded which).

This clonotype was observed at least ten times. The gene calls are TRBV6-5 and TRBJ2-7; possible D gene TRBD1, 6 bases. The CDR3 sequence is 12 residues long. The germline V and J ends were trimmed by 11 bases and 1 base, with 12 bases remaining between them. Germline CDR1 MNHEY, CDR2 SVGAGI. The CDR3 coding sequence is TGTGCCTCCCTAGGACAGTCCTACGAGCAGTACTTC. Its protein product is CASLGQSYEQYF.

This clonotype was detected ten times or more. J is TRBJ1-5 and V is TRBV7-9; unclear D gene. The germline gives CDR1 SEHNR, CDR2 FQNEAQ (reference sequence). V lost 5 bases to trimming and J lost 1 base, with 9 bases between them. The CDR3 is made up of 14 amino acids. The CDR3 DNA reads TGTGCCAGCAGCCCAGGTGGGAGCAATCAGCCCCAGCATTTT. This gives the protein CASSPGGSNQPQHF.

This clonotype occurred many times. The chain couples TRBV12-3 or TRBV12-4 to TRBJ2-7; 10 bases are a match to TRBD1. The CDR3 spans 15 residues. V lost 5 bases and J lost 4; bases outside the gene matches: 8. CDR3 amino acids: CASSPWTGGRYEQYF. In DNA form, the CDR3 reads TGTGCCAGCAGTCCGTGGACAGGGGGGAGGTACGAGCAGTACTTC.

V usage is TRBV28 and J usage is TRBJ2-3; maybe TRBD2 (5 bases). Trimming shortened V by 6 bases and J by 1 base, and 8 bases separated the two germline ends. Germline CDR1 and CDR2: MDHEN and SYDVKM. The length of the CDR3 is 13 residues. The CDR3 loop is CASRERGTDTQYF. The DNA for the CDR3 is TGTGCCAGCAGGGAGAGGGGCACAGATACGCAGTATTTT.

This clonotype was recorded a few times. The V and J genes are TRBV25-1 and TRBJ2-3; D unresolved. This CDR3 contains 13 residues. V lost 5 bases and J 3 bases, leaving 9 bases between the germline ends. The germline gives CDR1 MGHDK, CDR2 SYGVNS. The CDR3 coding sequence is TGTGCCAGCAGTAACCAAGGGACAGATACGCAGTATTTT. It is translated as CASSNQGTDTQYF. Variable domain in full (rest from reference TRBV25-1 and TRBJ2-3): EADIYQTPRYLVIGTGKKITLECSQTMGHDKMYWYQQDPGMELHLIHYSYGVNSTEKGDLSSESTVSRIRTEHFPLTLESARPSHTSQYLCASSNQGTDTQYFGPGTRLTVL.

The chain links TRBV7-9 to TRBJ2-7; unclear D gene. Germline loops: CDR1 SEHNR, CDR2 FQNEAQ (reference sequence). This CDR3 comprises 14 residues. The germline V and J ends were trimmed by 4 bases and 2 bases, with 12 bases remaining between them. CDR3 in amino acids: CASSSALVTYEQYF. CDR3 nucleotides: TGTGCCAGCAGCTCGGCCTTGGTTACCTACGAGCAGTACTTC.

The chain is built from TRBV19 and TRBJ1-2, with TRBD1 matching 7 bases. The germline gives CDR1 LNHDA, CDR2 SQIVND (reference sequence). The CDR3 spans 19 residues. V was clipped by 0 bases and J by 3 bases; unmatched bases: 16. This CDR3 is CASSIDILEGGQAYYGYTF. The CDR3 DNA sequence: TGTGCCAGTAGTATAGACATCCTCGAGGGAGGACAGGCATACTATGGCTACACCTTC.

This clonotype turned up a few times. The chain has TRBV7-9 and TRBJ2-7; tentatively, D is TRBD2 (6 bases). CDR3 length: 16 residues. Germline CDR1 is SEHNR and CDR2 is FQNEAQ (reference sequence). V shed 5 bases and J shed 1 base, with 18 bases lying between them. CDR3 residues: CASSVRLGGTSYEQYF. For the CDR3, the DNA is TGTGCCAGCAGCGTCCGCTTGGGGGGAACATCCTACGAGCAGTACTTC.

This clonotype has only a few counts. The J gene is TRBJ2-2, the V gene TRBV6-5, with D hard to call. Trimming took 11 bases from V and 0 from J, leaving 10 bases between them. This CDR3 has 13 amino acids. Germline lookup yields CDR1 MNHEY and CDR2 SVGAGI. CDR3 sequence: CAHSISNTGELFF. The CDR3 nucleotides are TGTGCCCACAGCATATCGAACACCGGGGAGCTGTTTTTT.

This clonotype came up many times. The rearrangement joins TRBV20-1 to TRBJ2-5, with 11 bases identical to TRBD2. This CDR3 comprises 16 residues. V lost 0 bases, J lost 2 bases, and 5 bases stayed unmatched. The germline gives CDR1 DFQATT, CDR2 SNEGSKA (reference sequence). The CDR3 here is CSARDSTSGDQETQYF. The CDR3 DNA follows: TGCAGTGCTAGAGACTCGACTAGCGGGGATCAAGAGACCCAGTACTTC.

This clonotype was detected many times. V usage is TRBV29-1 and J usage is TRBJ1-2, with 7 bases fitting TRBD1. J lost 5 bases, V lost 4 bases, and 7 bases had no gene match. The germline V gene encodes CDR1 SQVTM and CDR2 ANQGSEA. This CDR3 has 13 amino acids. In DNA, the CDR3 is TGCAGCGTTGCCCCAGGGGGAATGTATGGCTACACCTTC. Translating gives CSVAPGGMYGYTF.

This clonotype was observed a few times. J is TRBJ1-4 and V is TRBV12-3 or TRBV12-4; D is perhaps TRBD1 (5 bases). The CDR3 is made up of 12 amino acids. Trimming pared 6 bases from V and 5 bases from J, leaving 7 bases between. The CDR3 here is CASRGLNEKLFF. The CDR3 DNA reads TGTGCCAGCAGGGGACTGAATGAAAAACTGTTTTTT.

This clonotype was seen a handful of times. CDR3 DNA sequence: TGTGCCAGCAGCTTAGGGGGACAGGGTTTCTACGAGCAGTACTTC. It translates to CASSLGGQGFYEQYF. The gene calls are TRBV7-8 and TRBJ2-7; 9 bases agree with TRBD1. Trimming removed 1 base from V and 3 bases from J; junction bases left unmatched: 4. This CDR3 contains 15 residues. Germline values: CDR1 SGHVS, CDR2 FQNEAQ.

The chain uses TRBV19 and TRBJ2-3, with D possibly matching TRBD2 (5 bases). V was cut by 5 bases and J by 6 bases, with 15 bases left in between. The germline CDR1 and CDR2 sequences are LNHDA and SQIVND (reference sequence). The CDR3 totals 14 residues. CDR3 bases: TGTGCCAGTAGTGATGGACTTCCAGCGGATACGCAGTATTTT. Translating gives CASSDGLPADTQYF.

V and J are TRBV12-3 or TRBV12-4 and TRBJ2-7, with D possibly TRBD1 on 6 matching bases. The V end lost 6 bases, the J end lost 2 bases, and 14 bases lay between the germline ends. This CDR3 has 14 residues. CDR3 nucleotide sequence: TGTGCCAGCAGCCGAGCCGAGGGGGCCTACGAGCAGTACTTC. It encodes CASSRAEGAYEQYF.

The chain has TRBV5-4 and TRBJ2-7; 10 bases map to TRBD2. Germline V CDR1 and CDR2: SGHNT, YYREEE (reference sequence). The CDR3 consists of 14 residues. With V trimmed by 4 bases and J by 3 bases, 4 bases remained unmatched. CDR3 in amino acids: CASSAGTSDYEQYF. CDR3 DNA: TGTGCCAGCAGCGCCGGGACTAGCGACTACGAGCAGTACTTC.